A selection of T cell receptor beta chains follows, all from one sample in a study of shared clonotypes between healthy human individuals. The protocol was immunoSEQ multiplex PCR, while the TCRdb copy is restricted to in-frame clones and leaves out a portion. The sample has more than 400,000 clones, 81% seen once. Sequencing input: PBMCs. Receptors were obtained from a woman aged 40 to 50 in good health. Some clones in this sample may be carry-over from other donors' samples. Each CDR3 is given with its conserved first and last residue. D genes are given only for firm matches. Size values are once, few and many counts, or a class for expanded clones, and some rows have none.

d_call	v_call	j_call	clone_size	cdr3_aa	cdr3_nt
.	TRBV6-5	TRBJ2-7	.	CASSYPPYEQYF	TGTGCCAGCAGTTACCCACCCTACGAGCAGTACTTC
TRBD2	TRBV5-1	TRBJ2-3	.	CASSSLGGRQTDTQYF	TGCGCCAGCAGCTCCCTCGGGGGGAGGCAGACAGATACGCAGTATTTT
.	TRBV11-2	TRBJ2-5	.	CASSLGPAGLGETQYF	TGTGCCAGCAGCTTAGGTCCAGCGGGCCTAGGGGAGACCCAGTACTTC
.	TRBV4-2	TRBJ2-2	.	CASSQDPGLNTGELFF	TGTGCCAGCAGCCAAGACCCGGGACTTAACACCGGGGAGCTGTTTTTT
.	TRBV7-9	TRBJ2-5	.	CASSLARNQETQYF	TGTGCCAGCAGCTTAGCTAGGAACCAAGAGACCCAGTACTTC
TRBD1	TRBV4-3	TRBJ2-1	.	CASSQKTGGRSDEQFF	TGCGCCAGCAGCCAAAAGACAGGGGGCCGGAGCGATGAGCAGTTCTTC
.	TRBV5-6	TRBJ2-5	.	CASNVWRGGKETQYF	TGTGCCAGCAACGTTTGGCGTGGGGGGAAAGAGACCCAGTACTTC
TRBD1	TRBV7-2	TRBJ2-7	.	CASSWWTGTYEQYF	TGTGCCAGCAGCTGGTGGACAGGAACCTACGAGCAGTACTTC
.	TRBV7-2	TRBJ1-2	.	CASSLGTARLGYGYTF	TGTGCCAGCAGCTTAGGGACAGCAAGGTTAGGGTATGGCTACACCTTC
.	TRBV7-9	TRBJ1-2	.	CASSLSGPNYGYTF	TGTGCCAGCAGCTTATCAGGTCCTAACTATGGCTACACCTTC
.	TRBV2	TRBJ1-1	.	CASSPFMNTEAFF	TGTGCCAGCAGTCCATTTATGAACACTGAAGCTTTCTTT
TRBD1	TRBV7-2	TRBJ1-5	.	CASSSTGGNQPQHF	TGTGCCAGCAGCTCCACAGGGGGCAATCAGCCCCAGCATTTT
TRBD2	TRBV7-9	TRBJ2-3	.	CASSLGIGLAGGSTDTQYF	TGTGCCAGCAGCTTAGGAATTGGACTAGCGGGGGGTAGCACAGATACGCAGTATTTT
TRBD1	TRBV5-4	TRBJ2-2	.	CASSSGPGGTGELFF	TGTGCCAGCAGCTCCGGGCCAGGGGGCACCGGGGAGCTGTTTTTT
.	TRBV30	TRBJ2-7	.	CAWSGGSSSYEQYF	TGTGCCTGGAGTGGGGGCTCGAGCTCCTACGAGCAGTACTTC
TRBD1	TRBV6-5	TRBJ1-2	.	CASSYRGPPEYGYTF	TGTGCCAGCAGTTACAGGGGGCCCCCGGAGTATGGCTACACCTTC
.	TRBV11-3	TRBJ1-1	.	CASSLDENTEAFF	TGTGCCAGCAGCTTGGATGAGAACACTGAAGCTTTCTTT
TRBD2	TRBV9	TRBJ2-3	.	CASSVALAGAGDTQYF	TGTGCCAGCAGCGTAGCCCTAGCGGGAGCTGGTGATACGCAGTATTTT
TRBD2	TRBV27	TRBJ2-3	many	CASRTLAELAGYTDTQYF	TGTGCCAGCCGCACACTCGCAGAACTAGCGGGATACACAGATACGCAGTATTTT
.	TRBV20-1	TRBJ2-3	.	CSASPDTQYF	TGCAGTGCTAGCCCAGATACGCAGTATTTT
.	TRBV2	TRBJ2-7	.	CASTKGTYEQYF	TGTGCCAGCACGAAAGGTACCTACGAGCAGTACTTC
.	TRBV28	TRBJ2-7	.	CASSPPYSYEQYF	TGTGCCAGCAGTCCCCCCTACTCCTACGAGCAGTACTTC
TRBD1	TRBV7-3	TRBJ2-4	.	CASSTAGTGALAKNIQYF	TGTGCCAGCAGCACCGCCGGGACAGGGGCGTTAGCCAAAAACATTCAGTACTTC
TRBD2	TRBV7-2	TRBJ2-5	.	CASSPRLAGGQETQYF	TGTGCCAGCAGCCCCCGACTAGCGGGCGGTCAAGAGACCCAGTACTTC
TRBD2	TRBV5-1	TRBJ2-5	once	CASGLAGAKETQYF	TGCGCCAGCGGACTAGCGGGAGCGAAGGAGACCCAGTACTTC
TRBD1	TRBV7-2	TRBJ1-5	.	CASSLADRGRTYQPQHF	TGTGCCAGCAGCTTAGCCGACAGGGGGCGAACGTATCAGCCCCAGCATTTT
.	TRBV2	TRBJ2-7	.	CASSEAGRRADEQYF	TGTGCCAGCAGTGAAGCGGGCCGCAGGGCTGACGAGCAGTACTTC
.	TRBV2	TRBJ1-1	.	CASSAGSSNTEAFF	TGTGCCAGCAGTGCCGGATCCTCGAACACTGAAGCTTTCTTT
TRBD2	TRBV27	TRBJ2-2	.	CASRPGGLAGGNTGELFF	TGTGCCAGCAGACCAGGAGGACTAGCGGGAGGGAACACCGGGGAGCTGTTTTTT
TRBD2	TRBV30	TRBJ2-3	.	CAWEGTSGRAEGTDTQYF	TGTGCCTGGGAAGGAACTAGCGGGAGGGCCGAGGGCACAGATACGCAGTATTTT
.	TRBV11-3	TRBJ1-1	.	CASSFGGAEAFF	TGTGCCAGCAGCTTCGGGGGGGCTGAAGCTTTCTTT
.	TRBV11-3	TRBJ2-5	.	CASSVWGQETQYF	TGTGCCAGTAGCGTGTGGGGCCAAGAGACCCAGTACTTC
.	TRBV10-3	TRBJ1-1	.	CAISEGNRPGTEAFF	TGTGCCATCAGTGAGGGTAATAGGCCCGGGACTGAAGCTTTCTTT
.	TRBV28	TRBJ1-5	.	CASSFAGLYQPQHF	TGTGCCAGCAGTTTCGCAGGGTTATACCAGCCCCAGCATTTT
TRBD1	TRBV7-2	TRBJ1-5	.	CASSLIAGQGRQPQHF	TGTGCCAGCAGCTTAATCGCGGGACAGGGTCGCCAGCCCCAGCATTTT
.	TRBV7-2	TRBJ1-4	.	CASSFDPGGANEKLFF	TGTGCCAGCAGCTTCGATCCGGGGGGTGCTAATGAAAAACTGTTTTTT
TRBD1	TRBV10-3	TRBJ2-3	few	CATRSGTVNTDTQYF	TGTGCCACCAGGTCCGGGACAGTGAACACAGATACGCAGTATTTT
.	TRBV7-3	TRBJ2-7	.	CASSLQAGYYEQYF	TGTGCCAGCAGCTTACAGGCAGGTTACTACGAGCAGTACTTC
TRBD2	TRBV28	TRBJ2-7	.	CASSPPRLAGVYEQYF	TGTGCCAGCAGTCCCCCGAGGTTAGCGGGAGTTTACGAGCAGTACTTC
.	TRBV15	TRBJ1-2	.	CATSSPNEGLEGYTF	TGTGCCACCAGCAGTCCCAATGAGGGGTTGGAAGGCTACACCTTC
TRBD1	TRBV4-1	TRBJ1-1	.	CASSQGEGQGYTEAFF	TGCGCCAGCAGCCAAGGGGAGGGACAGGGGTACACTGAAGCTTTCTTT
.	TRBV28	TRBJ2-1	.	CASSLTLSSYNEQFF	TGTGCCAGCAGCCTGACGTTAAGCTCCTACAATGAGCAGTTCTTC
.	TRBV19	TRBJ1-3	.	CASRVSGVSGNTIYF	TGTGCCAGTCGTGTGAGCGGGGTCTCAGGAAACACCATATATTTT
.	TRBV23-1	TRBJ1-1	once	CASPGGREDTEAFF	TGCGCCAGCCCCGGGGGGAGGGAAGACACTGAAGCTTTCTTT
.	TRBV7-9	TRBJ1-5	.	CASSTPPLGVNQPQHF	TGTGCCAGCAGCACCCCCCCCCTGGGGGTAAATCAGCCCCAGCATTTT
.	TRBV10-1	TRBJ2-7	.	CASSETGIADEQYF	TGCGCCAGCAGTGAAACCGGGATTGCCGACGAGCAGTACTTC
TRBD1	TRBV4-2	TRBJ2-1	many	CASSHSGQGEDEQFF	TGTGCCAGCAGCCACTCTGGACAGGGGGAGGATGAGCAGTTCTTC
TRBD1	TRBV7-2	TRBJ2-1	.	CASSLRRDRMQFF	TGTGCCAGCAGCTTAAGGCGGGACAGGATGCAGTTCTTC
TRBD1	TRBV28	TRBJ2-7	.	CASSLTGVEQYF	TGTGCCAGCAGTTTAACAGGGGTCGAGCAGTACTTC
.	TRBV4-2	TRBJ1-5	.	CASSLGGDSNQPQHF	TGTGCCAGTAGCTTAGGAGGAGATAGTAATCAGCCCCAGCATTTT
TRBD2	TRBV7-3	TRBJ2-1	.	CASSSTSDSYNEQFF	TGTGCCAGCAGCTCGACTAGCGACTCCTACAATGAGCAGTTCTTC
.	TRBV6-5	TRBJ2-7	.	CASSVRAGEQYF	TGTGCCAGCAGCGTTAGGGCCGGGGAGCAGTACTTC
TRBD2	TRBV25-1	TRBJ2-5	.	CASSDLAGPQETQYF	TGTGCCAGCAGTGACCTAGCGGGACCCCAAGAGACCCAGTACTTC
TRBD1	TRBV4-3	TRBJ2-7	once	CASSQETGGHLSYEQYF	TGCGCCAGCAGCCAAGAAACAGGGGGCCACCTCTCCTACGAGCAGTACTTC